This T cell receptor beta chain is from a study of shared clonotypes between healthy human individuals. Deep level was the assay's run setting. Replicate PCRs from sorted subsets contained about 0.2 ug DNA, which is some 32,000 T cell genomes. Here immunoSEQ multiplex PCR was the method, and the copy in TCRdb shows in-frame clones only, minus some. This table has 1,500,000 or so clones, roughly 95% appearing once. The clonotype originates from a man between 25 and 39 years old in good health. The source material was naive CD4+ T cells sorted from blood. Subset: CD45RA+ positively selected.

CDR3 sequence reads: CASSPRTSGIGTQYF. The CDR3 DNA reads TGCGCCAGCAGCCCTCGGACTAGCGGGATAGGTACGCAGTATTTT. The chain carries TRBV5-1 and TRBJ2-3; 12 positions agree with TRBD2. V lost 4 bases, J lost 8 bases, and 8 bases stayed unmatched. Germline CDR1 SGHRS, CDR2 YFSETQ. This CDR3 region has 15 residues.